This TCR beta chain appears in the sequencing data of a study of T cell responses to AZD1222 COVID-19 vaccine. Study-level results: Spike-specific TCR depth and breadth grew after two AZD1222 doses.

CDR1 SEHNR and CDR2 FQNEAQ come from the germline V gene (reference sequence). The V end lost 4 bases, the J end lost 6 bases, and 28 bases lay between the germline ends. The CDR3 extends over 18 amino acids. Concerning this clone itself: Its antigen is undetermined.

Measured with immunoSEQ multiplex PCR; TCRdb has only the in-frame clones, and not every one. The sample has 100,000 to 150,000 clones, 90% seen once. Specimen: peripheral blood, collected on day 0 of AZD1222 vaccination. V gene TRBV7-9 combines with J gene TRBJ2-7, with D possibly being TRBD1 or TRBD2 (9 bases each). This clonotype was obtained from an adult in good health. CDR3 coding DNA: TGTGCCAGCAGCTCCGACAGGGGGAGGTTAGCGGGAGAACGCGAGCAGTACTTC. It translates to CASSSDRGRLAGEREQYF.